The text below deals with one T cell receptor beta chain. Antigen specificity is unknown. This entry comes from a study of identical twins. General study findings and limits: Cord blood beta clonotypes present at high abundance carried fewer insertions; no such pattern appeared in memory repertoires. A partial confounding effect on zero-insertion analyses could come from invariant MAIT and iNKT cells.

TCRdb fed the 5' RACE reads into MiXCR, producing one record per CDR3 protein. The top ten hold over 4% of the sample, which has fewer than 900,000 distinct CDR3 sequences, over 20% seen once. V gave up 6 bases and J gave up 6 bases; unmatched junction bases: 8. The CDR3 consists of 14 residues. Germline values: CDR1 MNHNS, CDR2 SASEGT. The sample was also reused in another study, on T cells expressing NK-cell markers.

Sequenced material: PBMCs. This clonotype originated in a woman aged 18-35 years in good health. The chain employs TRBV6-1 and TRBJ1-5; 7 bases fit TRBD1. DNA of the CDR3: TGTGCCAGCAGATCAGGGGGGGCGGGTCAGCCCCAGCATTTT. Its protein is CASRSGGAGQPQHF.